This entry lists 9 T cell receptor beta chains sequenced from one sample in a study of blood T cell repertoires in COVID-19. The method was immunoSEQ multiplex PCR; TCRdb's version includes in-frame clones alone and lacks a portion of them. The data show 350,000 or so clones, with more than 70% seen just once and about 0.94% held by the top ten. The sequencing input was PBMCs or T cells enriched from blood (not recorded which). Every receptor here comes from a woman aged 25 to 39 who had been exposed to COVID-19.

This clone was counted once. This chain connects TRBV30 to TRBJ2-7, with D maybe TRBD2 (6 bases). Trimming removed 3 bases at V and 5 bases at J, with 11 bases between. Germline CDR1 and CDR2: GTSNPN and SVGIG (reference sequence). The CDR3 is 12 residues long. The CDR3 reads CAWRRDPHEQYF. CDR3 sequence (DNA): TGTGCCTGGAGGCGGGACCCTCACGAGCAGTACTTC.

The chain couples TRBV5-6 to TRBJ2-7, with TRBD1 as a possible D gene (5 bases). The CDR3 covers 14 residues. V was clipped by 3 bases and J by 2 bases, with 12 bases between them. Germline-derived CDR1 and CDR2 are SGHDT and YYEEEE. The CDR3 here is CASSYPGQPYEQYF. DNA of the CDR3: TGTGCCAGCAGCTATCCCGGACAACCCTACGAGCAGTACTTC.

This chain uses TRBV2 with TRBJ1-5; no reliable D call. The CDR3 spans 14 residues. Germline CDR1 SNHLY, CDR2 FYNNEI. The germline V and J ends were trimmed by 4 bases and 5 bases, with 12 bases remaining between them. The CDR3 region has the DNA TGTGCCAGCAGTGCAGGCCACAAGGATCAGCCCCAGCATTTT. Protein: CASSAGHKDQPQHF.

The chain recombines TRBV28 with TRBJ2-7; 8 nucleotides line up with TRBD1. Trimming removed 4 bases from V and 5 bases from J; junction bases left unmatched: 7. Germline V gene sequence: CDR1 MDHEN, CDR2 SYDVKM. The CDR3 runs to 14 residues. CDR3 in amino acids: CASSSPGQGDEQYF. CDR3 coding DNA: TGTGCCAGCAGTTCGCCCGGACAGGGCGACGAGCAGTACTTC.

The CDR3 protein is CASSQGARTEAFF. The DNA for the CDR3 is TGTGCCAGCAGCCAGGGGGCAAGGACTGAAGCTTTCTTT. The J gene is TRBJ1-1, the V gene TRBV14; D is possibly TRBD1 (6 bases). Trimming cost V 3 bases and J 5 bases, with 10 bases left between them. The V gene's germline CDR1 is SGHDN and CDR2 FVKESK. The CDR3 length is 13 residues.

This chain links TRBV11-3 with TRBJ2-2, with D uncertain. Trimming took 1 base from V and 1 from J, leaving 7 bases between them. Germline V gene sequence: CDR1 SGHNT, CDR2 YENEEA. The CDR3 loop spans 15 amino acids. The CDR3 loop reads CASSLVLGNTGELFF. The DNA for the CDR3 is TGTGCCAGCAGCTTAGTCCTCGGGAACACCGGGGAGCTGTTTTTT.

The rearrangement joins TRBV7-8 to TRBJ1-2, with 7 bases fitting TRBD1. The germline V gene has CDR1 SGHVS and CDR2 FQNEAQ. Unmatched junction bases numbered 2, after V lost 0 bases and J lost 4 bases. This CDR3 contains 14 residues. The CDR3 spells CASSLAGGLYGYTF. In DNA form, the CDR3 reads TGTGCCAGCAGCTTAGCAGGGGGCCTCTATGGCTACACCTTC.

This clone has only a few counts. J is TRBJ2-1 and V is TRBV2; D is ambiguous. The V gene lost 6 bases and the J gene lost 6 bases, with 15 bases spanning the gap. This CDR3 region has 14 residues. The germline CDR1 and CDR2 sequences are SNHLY and FYNNEI. CDR3 residues: CASSPGVVRNEQFF. For the CDR3, the DNA is TGTGCCAGCAGCCCCGGTGTGGTACGCAATGAGCAGTTCTTC.

This chain joins TRBV13 and TRBJ2-5; 9 positions match TRBD2. J was trimmed by 5 bases and V by 1 base; bases with no gene match: 5. The CDR3 has 15 amino acids. Germline V gene lookup returns CDR1 PRHDT and CDR2 FYEKMQ (reference sequence). CDR3 nucleotides: TGTGCCAGCAGCTTAGTAGCGGGAGTAGGGGAGACCCAGTACTTC. It yields the protein CASSLVAGVGETQYF.